The T cell receptor (beta chain) under discussion was sequenced for a study of beta chain features in type 1 diabetes (dated by TCRdb to 2017 to 2018). For the wider study: Mean age, gender distribution, total cell number and subset yield did not differ between patients and healthy donors. In the study, recently diagnosed type 1 diabetes patients and matched healthy donors were compared on the TCRB repertoires of their sorted circulating CD4+ T cell subsets. A total of 85 million to 140 million sorted cells were examined across all samples, and the number of cells per subset was strongly correlated with RNA yield. Regulatory and stem cell-like memory subsets were isolated from only 8 patients and roughly eight healthy donors, whereas naive and central memory subsets came from all 30 or so donors.

Concerning this clone itself: Its antigen remains unidentified. No clone much larger than this one lies a single base away; base qualities are absent.

All of the isolated RNA was reverse transcribed with the High Capacity cDNA Reverse Transcription Kit, so expressed TCRB transcripts were sequenced. Deep immunoSEQ sequencing was performed on naive, central memory and regulatory T cell samples, with an average of roughly 4 million total reads per sample. Sorted cells were lysed in RLT buffer, and RNA was extracted using DNase-treated RNeasy Micro or Mini kits according to cell number. Each cell subset was processed on its own to prevent cross-contamination, while patient and healthy donor samples were processed together. Using the immunoSEQ multiplex PCR, TCRB sequences were amplified from cDNA into 87-bp fragments spanning the CDR3 region. The amplicons were sequenced using the Illumina HiSeq platform. The paper's processing steps were these. PCR bias was corrected computationally using synthetic template baselines, and reads within Hamming distance 2 were collapsed, with unmergeable singletons discarded. By aligning reads against IMGT, V, D and J genes, CDR3 length, and insertions or deletions at six rearrangement sites were assigned. Within each subset, clonotype counts were normalized to the number of sorted cells before true diversity and Gini coefficients were calculated with the tcR R package. The overlap coefficient, calculated on TCRB nucleotide sequences, was used to quantify repertoire sharing. TCRdb provides this immuneACCESS table in a form limited to in-frame rearrangements. Some clones are lacking; in checked studies, under half of them reflect an unresolved V gene, and why the rest are absent is not known. The V and J calls and clone size are taken from that table; D and trimming were inferred from the DNA. This sample comprises over 150,000 clones, 6% to 9% of them detected only once. The ten largest clones represent around 0.5% of the sample.

Beyond this particular receptor, the publication reports: Because cDNA was sequenced instead of genomic DNA, activated cells with high expression could be over-represented, although the groups did not differ in activation or CD3 levels. At VDJ recombination sites, type 1 diabetes patients had fewer insertions and more deleted nucleotides, which implies abnormalities in thymic rearrangement. Because the HLA sub-analyses included only small numbers of individuals, any influence of HLA type on TCRB rearrangement was left unresolved. Type 1 diabetes patients showed a moderate but significant shortening of TCRB CDR3 length in all four CD4+ subsets. Naive, central memory and regulatory TCRB repertoires appeared more similar among patients than among healthy donors. PCR might favor shorter templates, but patient and control samples were amplified and corrected together, so any skew would affect both groups equally.

From V the trimming removes 6 bases and from J it removes 0 bases, while the gene matches leave 14 bases of the junction unaccounted for. The CDR3 sequence holds 18 residues, the cysteine and phenylalanine included. Just CDR3 DNA is preserved here, 54 bases in frame from base 1. The germline V gene (reference sequence) gives CDR1 as WNHNN and CDR2 as SYGVQD. Each donor gave one peripheral blood draw, approximately 110 mL on average, collected into heparinised tubes. Naive, central memory, regulatory and stem cell-like memory CD4+ T cells were sorted on a BD FACSAria II using a panel including CD45RO, CCR7, CD25, CD127, CD95 and CD27. Purity was above 95% for every sorted population. PBMCs were isolated right away by Lymphoprep density gradient centrifugation and were stained directly, without culture. Samples were stained and sorted in pairs, with one healthy donor and one patient per experiment, so that batch effects were minimized.

The receptor was isolated from a young man with type 1 diabetes. The V and J genes are TRBV10-1 and TRBJ2-3, with TRBD1 matching 8 junction bases. Sequencing used central memory CD4+ T cells from blood. CDR3 sequence: CASSPLTGGLPSTDTQYF. The nucleotide sequence reads TGCGCCAGCAGCCCTCTCACAGGGGGACTTCCTAGCACAGATACGCAGTATTTT.